This T cell receptor beta chain was retrieved from a study of CD8 T cells in Susac syndrome. TCR beta from blood CD8+ and CD4+ T cells was sequenced. Reverse transcription of roughly 0.5 to 1 ug RNA used random hexamers. Across 54 Vbeta and 13 Jbeta, immunoSEQ multiplex PCR amplified TCR beta CDR3. TCRdb ran MiXCR on the immunoSEQ multiplex PCR reads and lists one entry per CDR3 protein. The data contain roughly 130,000 distinct CDR3 sequences, approximately 95% of them singletons. The clonotype was recovered from a human donor with multiple sclerosis. Material for sequencing was CD4+ T cells from PBMCs.

In nucleotides, the CDR3 is TGTGCCAGCAGCCAGCGACGTTACCAAGAGACCCAGTACTTC. Its protein is CASSQRRYQETQYF. The chain recombines TRBV3-1 with TRBJ2-5, with unresolved D. Germline loops: CDR1 LGHDT, CDR2 YNNKEL (reference sequence). This CDR3 is built from 14 residues. V lost 3 bases and J 0 bases, leaving 8 bases between the germline ends.